The source of this TCR beta chain is a study of blood T cell repertoires in COVID-19. Profiled with immunoSEQ multiplex PCR; TCRdb holds only in-frame clones, not every one. The sample yields approximately 210,000 clones, around nine tenths seen once. Germline-derived CDR1 and CDR2 are MDHEN and SYDVKM. V was clipped by 3 bases and J by 2 bases, with 11 bases between them. There are 15 residues in the CDR3. This TCR was sampled from a woman in her 50s with acute COVID-19. The sample consisted of PBMCs or T cells enriched from blood (not recorded which). The rearrangement links TRBV28 to TRBJ2-1; D call uncertain. CDR3 in amino acids: CASSFSQKTYNEQFF. CDR3 coding DNA: TGTGCCAGCAGTTTTTCCCAGAAGACCTACAATGAGCAGTTCTTC.